This TCR beta chain emerged from a study of cytomegalovirus exposure and HLA in healthy donors. Germline CDR1 MNHEY, CDR2 SMNVEV (reference sequence). CDR3 length: 16 amino acids. Trimming removed 3 bases from V and 2 bases from J; junction bases left unmatched: 4. PCR employed 60 Vbeta and 13 Jbeta primers. The repertoire was sequenced with immunoSEQ multiplex PCR; TCRdb's copy has only in-frame clones and lacks some. The data hold about 180,000 clones, with 60% to 85% observed a single time. Each donor was healthy, and each was a bone marrow donor. For this clone: Its antigen is currently unknown.

Study-wide findings and caveats: In a later analysis, an Asian-associated ancestry cluster reportedly showed fewer N-insertions than the 666-donor mean.

This TCR came from a man between 18 and 35 years old in good health and CMV-seronegative. Sequenced material: PBMCs. The rearrangement links TRBV27 to TRBJ2-3; 11 nucleotides match TRBD2. The CDR3: CASSFIAGGPTDTQYF. In DNA form, the CDR3 reads TGTGCCAGCAGTTTCATAGCGGGGGGGCCCACAGATACGCAGTATTTT.